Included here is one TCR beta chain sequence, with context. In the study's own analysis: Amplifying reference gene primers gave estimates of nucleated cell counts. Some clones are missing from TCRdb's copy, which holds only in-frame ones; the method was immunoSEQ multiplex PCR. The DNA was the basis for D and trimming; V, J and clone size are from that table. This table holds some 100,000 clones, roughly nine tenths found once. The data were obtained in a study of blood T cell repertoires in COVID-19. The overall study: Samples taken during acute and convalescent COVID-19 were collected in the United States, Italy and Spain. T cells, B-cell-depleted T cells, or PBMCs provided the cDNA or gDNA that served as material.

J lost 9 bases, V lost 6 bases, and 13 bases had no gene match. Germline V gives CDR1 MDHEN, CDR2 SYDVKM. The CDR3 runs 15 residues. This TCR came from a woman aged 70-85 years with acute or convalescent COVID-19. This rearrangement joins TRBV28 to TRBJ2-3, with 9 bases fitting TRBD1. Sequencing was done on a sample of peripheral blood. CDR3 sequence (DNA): TGTGCCAGCAGCCTTGGGACAGGGTTTGGCGGGACGCAGTATTTT. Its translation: CASSLGTGFGGTQYF.